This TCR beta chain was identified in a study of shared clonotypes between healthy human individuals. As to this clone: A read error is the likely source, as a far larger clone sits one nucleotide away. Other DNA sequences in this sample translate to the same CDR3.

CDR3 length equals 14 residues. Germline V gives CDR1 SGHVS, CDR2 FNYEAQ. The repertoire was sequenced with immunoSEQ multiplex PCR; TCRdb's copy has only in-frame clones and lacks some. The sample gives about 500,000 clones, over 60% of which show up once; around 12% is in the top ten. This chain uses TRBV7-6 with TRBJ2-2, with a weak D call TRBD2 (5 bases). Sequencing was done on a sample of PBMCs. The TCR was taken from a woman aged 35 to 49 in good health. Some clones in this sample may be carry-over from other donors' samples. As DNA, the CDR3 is TGTGCCAGCAGCCAGACTATCGACACCGGGGAGCTGTTCTTT. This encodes CASSQTIDTGELFF. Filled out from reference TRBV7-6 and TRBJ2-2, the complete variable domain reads GAGVSQSPRYKVTKRGQDVALRCDPISGHVSLYWYRQALGQGPEFLTYFNYEAQQDKSGLPNDRFSAERPEGSISTLTIQRTEQRDSAMYRCASSQTIDTGELFFGEGSRLTVL.